This is a list of T cell receptor beta chains from one sample in a study of cytomegalovirus exposure and HLA in healthy donors. Here immunoSEQ multiplex PCR was the method, and the copy in TCRdb shows in-frame clones only, minus some. The sample has around 90,000 clones; about nine tenths are singletons. The sample comprised PBMCs. These receptors were obtained from a young man in good health and CMV-seropositive. The conserved cysteine and the conserved F or W are not part of the CDR3 here.

V	J	CDR3
TRBV6-5	TRBJ1-3	ASSPGHSSGNTIY
TRBV4-2	TRBJ2-7	ASSYGTSAYEQY
TRBV2	TRBJ1-5	ASSARERNQPQH
TRBV5-1	TRBJ2-1	ASSLVAGGSYNEQF
TRBV5-4	TRBJ1-2	ASSLKGQGAAGYT
TRBV2	TRBJ1-2	ASNSGVGGYT
TRBV6-1	TRBJ2-7	ASSEGGGWGPGVYEQY
TRBV29-1	TRBJ1-2	SVERGQGLNYGYT
TRBV10-3	TRBJ1-4	ATGQGRNEKLF
TRBV4-1	TRBJ1-5	ASSQEGRGPSGQPQH
TRBV30	TRBJ2-7	AWSVMGRGLEQY
TRBV29-1	TRBJ2-5	SVCPAGGGETQY
TRBV6-5	TRBJ1-6	ASSGQGYNSPLH
TRBV5-1	TRBJ1-2	ASRREGAGGYT
TRBV5-1	TRBJ2-5	ASRDGRGEQETQY
TRBV28	TRBJ2-1	ASSLGGRDNEQF
TRBV7-9	TRBJ1-3	ASSLAPWDRDPSGNTIY
TRBV2	TRBJ1-1	ASTPQITNTEAF
TRBV7-2	TRBJ2-3	ASSRRSGSIDTQY
TRBV25-1	TRBJ2-4	ASSEEAELAKNIQY
TRBV10-3	TRBJ1-1	AISESEGISAF
TRBV6-1	TRBJ2-3	ASRGQGTDTQY
TRBV5-1	TRBJ2-3	ASSLAGGAGGQDTQY
TRBV5-1	TRBJ2-3	ASSTGPADTDTQY
TRBV9	TRBJ2-3	ASSVRDSRTDTQY